This TCR beta chain stems from a study of breast tumors, draining lymph nodes, adjacent tissues. Whole-study results and caveats: Data only fit, rather than demonstrated, lymph node origin of most tumor T cells. Tumor and nontumor repertoires were significantly more similar in luminal-like than in basal-like breast cancer. Tumor TCR diversity was below lymph nodes but above nontumor tissue. The data were judged consistent with most tumor T cells coming from lymph node and expanding in tumor.

Via MiXCR, TCRdb re-called the multiplex PCR reads, giving one row per CDR3 protein. The sample holds 20,000 to 25,000 distinct CDR3 sequences; approximately 49% are singletons and the top ten take roughly 7.3%. This clonotype was detected many times. The target antigen is unknown. The CDR3 is 14 amino acids. Germline trimming cut 10 bases from V and 0 bases from J; bases unmatched to any gene: 6. The germline V gene has CDR1 SNHLY and CDR2 FYNNEI. The clonotype originates from a female donor with breast cancer. Some clones in this sample may be carry-over from other donors' samples. This chain connects TRBV2 to TRBJ1-5; the match to TRBD1 covers 7 bases. Sequenced input: breast tumor tissue. The chain's CDR3 is CATRQGNSNQPQHF. CDR3 nucleotides: TGTGCCACCCGACAGGGAAATAGCAATCAGCCCCAGCATTTT.